These 17 T cell receptor beta chains were all obtained from the same sample, sequenced in a study of blood T cell repertoires in COVID-19. Measured with immunoSEQ multiplex PCR; TCRdb has only the in-frame clones, and not every one. This table has some 250,000 clones, around 89% appearing once. The sample comprised PBMCs or T cells enriched from blood (not recorded which). Receptors were obtained from a man in his forties who had recovered from COVID-19.

This clone was found once. This chain links TRBV4-3 with TRBJ1-3; D unresolved. CDR1 LGHNA and CDR2 YSLEER come from the germline V gene. The CDR3 sequence is 13 residues long. V lost 1 base and J lost 14, with 15 bases in between. For the CDR3, the DNA is TGCGCCAGCAGCCAAGTTCCCAGCGGAAGGTTATATTTT. Its protein is CASSQVPSGRLYF.

The chain has TRBV28 and TRBJ2-1; TRBD2 agrees at 13 bases. This CDR3 is 16 amino acids long. J lost 7 bases, V lost 2 bases, and 5 bases had no gene match. From germline, CDR1 is MDHEN and CDR2 SYDVKM. CDR3 protein: CASSLRTSGSRNEQFF. The CDR3 nucleotides read TGTGCCAGCAGTTTACGGACTAGCGGGAGCCGGAATGAGCAGTTCTTC. The entire variable domain, with the rest obtained from reference TRBV28 and TRBJ2-1, is as follows: DVKVTQSSRYLVKRTGEKVFLECVQDMDHENMFWYRQDPGLGLRLIYFSYDVKMKEKGDIPEGYSVSREKKERFSLILESASTNQTSMYLCASSLRTSGSRNEQFFGPGTRLTVL.

The CDR3 bases are TGTGCCAGCAGCTTAGGGGGGGGTACCTACAATGAGCAGTTCTTC. Translation gives CASSLGGGTYNEQFF. The chain links TRBV7-2 to TRBJ2-1; 7 nucleotides line up with TRBD2. Germline lookup yields CDR1 SGHTA and CDR2 FQGNSA. V lost 1 base to trimming and J lost 2 bases; unmatched junction nucleotides: 2. The CDR3 has 15 residues.

This clone was seen just once. The genes are TRBV30 and TRBJ1-2; weak D call: TRBD1 (6 bases). This CDR3 region has 16 residues. V lost 0 bases and J 6 bases, leaving 20 bases between the germline ends. Looked up from germline, CDR1 is GTSNPN and CDR2 is SVGIG (reference sequence). The CDR3 coding sequence is TGTGCCTGGAGTGTATCCCACAGGGCCGGGGGGGATGGCTACACCTTC. This translates into CAWSVSHRAGGDGYTF. Combining the CDR3 with reference TRBV30 and TRBJ1-2 gives the whole variable domain SQTIHQWPATLVQPVGSPLSLECTVEGTSNPNLYWYRQAAGRGLQLLFYSVGIGQISSEVPQNLSASRPQDRQFILSSKKLLLSDSGFYLCAWSVSHRAGGDGYTFGSGTRLTVV.

V and J are TRBV11-2 and TRBJ2-4, with unresolved D. Germline-derived CDR1 and CDR2 are SGHAT and FQNNGV. The CDR3 loop spans 15 amino acids. V was trimmed by 1 base and J by 4 bases, leaving 11 bases between them. The CDR3 region has the DNA TGTGCCAGCAGCTTAGGAGTTGGTGATAAAAACATTCAGTACTTC. Its translation is CASSLGVGDKNIQYF.

This chain joins TRBV3-1 (or the pseudogene TRBV3-2) and TRBJ2-4, with a tentative D call TRBD1 (6 bases). This CDR3 is built from 15 residues. V was clipped by 4 bases and J by 0 bases, with 10 bases between them. The V gene's germline CDR1 is LGHDT and CDR2 YNNKEL (reference sequence). CDR3 sequence reads: CASSLQGLAKNIQYF. The CDR3 DNA reads as TGTGCCAGCAGCCTTCAGGGGTTAGCCAAAAACATTCAGTACTTC.

There are a few counts of this clone. The gene calls are TRBV6-5 and TRBJ1-1; no firm D call. CDR1 MNHEY and CDR2 SVGAGI come from the germline V gene. The length of the CDR3 is 14 residues. V was shortened by 5 bases and J by 1 base, with 11 bases between the two germline ends. The DNA for the CDR3 is TGTGCCAGCAGTACCTCTCCCGGGAACACTGAAGCTTTCTTT. It encodes CASSTSPGNTEAFF.

The sample holds one count of this clone. The chain links TRBV7-2 to TRBJ1-4; the D gene is possibly TRBD1 (6 bases). Trimming pared 5 bases from V and 3 bases from J, leaving 16 bases between. This CDR3 has 16 residues. CDR1 is SGHTA, CDR2 FQGNSA, per germline. The CDR3 nucleotides read TGTGCCAGCAGCCGCAATGGGGCAGGGGCTAATGAAAAACTGTTTTTT. Its translation: CASSRNGAGANEKLFF.

The V gene is TRBV3-1 (or the pseudogene TRBV3-2), the J gene TRBJ1-1; D may be TRBD1 (5 bases). The CDR3 loop spans 18 amino acids. The V end was cut by 4 bases, the J end by 2 bases, with 23 bases between. CDR1 LGHDT and CDR2 YNNKEL come from the germline V gene (reference sequence). The CDR3: CASSPTRRDLGPNTEAFF. The CDR3 bases are TGTGCCAGCAGCCCCACCAGGAGGGACTTGGGCCCTAACACTGAAGCTTTCTTT.

V gene TRBV5-6 combines with J gene TRBJ2-7, with TRBD1 as a possible D gene (5 bases). The length of the CDR3 is 14 residues. Germline CDR1 is SGHDT and CDR2 is YYEEEE. Trimming took 0 bases from V and 0 from J, leaving 7 bases between them. CDR3 sequence reads: CASSLGTPSYEQYF. As DNA, the CDR3 is TGTGCCAGCAGCTTGGGGACACCCTCCTACGAGCAGTACTTC.

V gene TRBV2 combines with J gene TRBJ1-3; D ambiguous. CDR1 is SNHLY and CDR2 is FYNNEI in the germline V gene. Trimming pared 9 bases from V and 0 bases from J, leaving 12 bases between. The CDR3 contains 14 residues. CDR3 sequence: CASKSEASGNTIYF. In nucleotides, the CDR3 is TGTGCCAGTAAGAGCGAAGCCTCTGGAAACACCATATATTTT.

The rearrangement joins TRBV4-1 to TRBJ1-2; TRBD1 is a possible D gene (5 bases). The V gene lost 1 base and the J gene lost 2 bases, with 11 bases spanning the gap. This CDR3 region has 15 residues. Germline V gene sequence: CDR1 MGHRA, CDR2 YSYEKL. The CDR3 bases are TGCGCCAGCAGCCAAGTTAGTCAGGGCAACTATGGCTACACCTTC. This codes for CASSQVSQGNYGYTF.

V and J are TRBV9 and TRBJ2-2; 10 nucleotides match TRBD2. Germline V gene lookup returns CDR1 SGDLS and CDR2 YYNGEE. With V trimmed by 3 bases and J by 4 bases, 6 bases remained unmatched. The CDR3 runs to 16 residues. The CDR3 region is CASSARTSGATGELFF. The CDR3 coding sequence is TGTGCCAGCAGCGCTCGGACTAGCGGAGCCACCGGGGAGCTGTTTTTT.

The V gene is TRBV9, the J gene TRBJ1-6, with D possibly TRBD1 on 6 matching bases. Germline CDR1 SGDLS, CDR2 YYNGEE. The CDR3 contains 17 residues. The V and J ends lost 0 bases and 11 bases respectively, with 21 bases between them. CDR3 nucleotides: TGTGCCAGCAGCGTAGACGGGGTCGGCAGGGGAGGGCCACCCCTCCACTTT. Residues: CASSVDGVGRGGPPLHF.

The chain is built from TRBV28 and TRBJ1-1, with no clear D. Germline CDR1 reads MDHEN; CDR2 reads SYDVKM. The V gene lost 2 bases and the J gene lost 1 base, with 14 bases spanning the gap. This CDR3 spans 16 amino acids. DNA of the CDR3: TGTGCCAGCAGTTTAGTGGGCGGGGAGTGGAACACTGAAGCTTTCTTT. It yields the protein CASSLVGGEWNTEAFF.

The chain joins TRBV19 to TRBJ2-1, with TRBD1 matching 7 bases. CDR1 LNHDA and CDR2 SQIVND come from the germline V gene (reference sequence). Unmatched junction bases numbered 8, after V lost 5 bases and J lost 4 bases. The CDR3 totals 15 residues. The DNA of the CDR3 is TGTGCCAGTAGTTCCCGGGACAGAGGTTACAATGAGCAGTTCTTC. Encoded protein: CASSSRDRGYNEQFF.

The CDR3 nucleotides are TGTGCCAGCAGCTTAGTATTAGTAACAGGGAGCGAGCAGTACTTC. As protein: CASSLVLVTGSEQYF. This chain joins TRBV7-8 and TRBJ2-7; D might be TRBD1 (6 bases). Germline CDR1 and CDR2: SGHVS and FQNEAQ. The V and J ends lost 1 base and 6 bases respectively, with 16 bases between them. CDR3 length: 15 residues. Based on the CDR3 plus reference TRBV7-8 and TRBJ2-7, the full variable domain is GAGVSQSPRYKVAKRGQDVALRCDPISGHVSLFWYQQALGQGPEFLTYFQNEAQLDKSGLPSDRFFAERPEGSVSTLKIQRTQQEDSAVYLCASSLVLVTGSEQYFGPGTRLTVT.